This TCR beta chain was sequenced in a study of spatial heterogeneity in lung cancer. Across the study: Sequencing covered available follow-up PBMC samples collected a median of about 22 months after resection.

The time point is: blood at routine non-recurrence follow-up after resection. Unsorted samples of tumor, nontumor lung or frozen PBMC had their whole RNA sequenced. TCR cDNA molecules were tagged individually, and each one carried a unique molecular identifier. Each CDR3 protein gets one entry after TCRdb re-called the 5' RACE reads with MiXCR. The table lists 51,000 or so distinct CDR3 sequences, 6.5% to 7.5% of them singletons. This CDR3 spans 20 amino acids. Germline CDR1 reads SEHNR; CDR2 reads FQNEAQ (reference sequence). The V and J ends lost 0 bases and 4 bases, in that order; junction bases with no gene match: 15.

This TCR derives from a female donor with early-stage non-small cell lung cancer. The J gene is TRBJ1-6, the V gene TRBV7-9; 7 bases fit TRBD1. The sequenced sample was PBMCs, obtained at follow-up. CDR3 residues: CASSLAGPRTGLSYNSPLHF. In DNA, the CDR3 is TGTGCCAGCAGCTTAGCGGGTCCTCGGACAGGCTTGTCTTATAATTCACCCCTCCACTTT.